The clone carrying this T cell receptor beta chain was observed many times. Its antigen is currently unknown. This sample is drawn from a study of regulatory T cells in long-lasting Graves disease. Study-wide results and caveats: Results may be inaccurate due to the small sample size.

Trimming stripped 6 bases from V and 1 base from J, with 9 bases between. The CDR3 has 13 residues. Germline values: CDR1 MDHEN, CDR2 SYDVKM. As to time point: newly diagnosed GD, antithyroid drugs for less than 3 months. Scientists built the TCR library using RNA that was extracted from PBMCs. Roughly 10 milliliters of peripheral blood went into EDTA tubes. TCR beta libraries were built with iRepertoire HTBI primers and Arm-PCR of CDR3 regions. A single record per CDR3 protein comes from TCRdb applying MiXCR to the multiplex PCR reads. The data contain over 200,000 distinct CDR3 sequences, 18% of them singletons.

The clonotype was recovered from a female donor with Graves disease. This rearrangement joins TRBV28 to TRBJ1-1, with TRBD1 as a possible D gene (5 bases). The specimen comprised peripheral blood mononuclear cells (PBMCs), sampled at new diagnosis, from a patient treated with antithyroid drugs. This CDR3 reads CASRDTQNTEAFF. The CDR3, as DNA: TGTGCCAGCAGGGACACCCAGAACACTGAAGCTTTCTTT.